This paragraph covers one T cell receptor (beta chain) sequence. These data originate in a study of control samples from healthy donors and cancer patients. CDR3 length: 11 residues. In germline, CDR1 is SQVTM, CDR2 ANQGSEA. V was pared by 6 bases and J by 3 bases, with 2 bases of the junction left unmatched. Profiling relied on immunoSEQ multiplex PCR, and the TCRdb table lists in-frame clones only, not all of them. In the table there are approximately 150,000 clones, around nine tenths of which are singletons. J is TRBJ2-7 and V is TRBV29-1; TRBD2 agrees at 7 bases. Material: blood. This sequence originates from a man aged 18 to 29 in good health. The CDR3 loop is CSVGEGYEQYF. CDR3 nucleotides: TGCAGCGTGGGGGAGGGCTACGAGCAGTACTTC.